The rows below give T cell receptor beta chains drawn from one sample of a study of vaccination and CD4 T cells after COVID-19. The antigens of these receptors remain unknown. TCRdb itself ran the PCR reads through MiXCR, one entry per CDR3 protein. The repertoire consists of about 15,000 distinct CDR3 sequences, with roughly 51% occurring once and the leading ten covering 13%. The sequencing sample was made of CD4+ T cells from blood, cultured in vitro. These receptors were taken from a human donor who had recovered from COVID-19. Each CDR3 is given without its conserved first and last residue. A D gene is named only where the DNA matches it firmly.

d_gene | j_gene | v_gene | CDR3aa
NA | TRBJ1-5 | TRBV20-1 | SARRGDQPQH
NA | TRBJ2-7 | TRBV7-3 | ASSQFPAKSKYEQY
NA | TRBJ2-3 | TRBV6-2/TRBV6-3 | ASRPLGPSTQY
NA | TRBJ1-6 | TRBV4-1 | ASSQGRDSPLH
NA | TRBJ2-3 | TRBV28 | ASSRGRQSDTQY
NA | TRBJ2-1 | TRBV7-2 | ASRGDGGGYNEQF
NA | TRBJ1-5 | TRBV19 | ASREIGSNQPQH
TRBD1 | TRBJ1-2 | TRBV20-1 | SAIARTGGLGYT
TRBD2 | TRBJ2-3 | TRBV4-3 | ASSLGTSGRTDTQY
TRBD2 | TRBJ2-1 | TRBV6-2/TRBV6-3 | ASSYLAGRGEQF
TRBD2 | TRBJ2-3 | TRBV20-1 | SGSGLGTSGPTDTQY
NA | TRBJ1-5 | TRBV3-1 | ASSLGVVGNQPQH
NA | TRBJ1-5 | TRBV2 | ASSAPRGPQH
NA | TRBJ1-1 | TRBV30 | AWSVRGDWTEAF
NA | TRBJ1-1 | TRBV20-1 | SARAGGGTEAF
TRBD1 | TRBJ1-5 | TRBV6-1 | ASSPRTGNNQPQH
NA | TRBJ1-5 | TRBV7-2 | ASSFDGNQPQH
TRBD1 | TRBJ1-2 | TRBV7-2 | ASGPWGQSNYGYT
TRBD2 | TRBJ2-1 | TRBV7-3 | ASSLIAGAGGYNEQF
NA | TRBJ1-1 | TRBV20-1 | SARWASTDTEAF
TRBD1 | TRBJ1-2 | TRBV4-3 | ASSQLGSGTADGYT